This passage covers 27 T cell receptor beta chains from one sample sequenced in a study of blood T cell repertoires in COVID-19. Some clones are missing from TCRdb's copy, which holds only in-frame ones; the method was immunoSEQ multiplex PCR. The table records approximately 220,000 clones, roughly 80% of them present only once. Sequenced sample: peripheral blood. These receptor sequences come from a woman of 80 years or more with acute or convalescent COVID-19.

V usage is TRBV27 and J usage is TRBJ1-1, with D maybe TRBD1 (5 bases). Germline values: CDR1 MNHEY, CDR2 SMNVEV (reference sequence). This CDR3 has 14 residues. V shed 6 bases and J shed 0 bases, with 11 bases lying between them. The CDR3 here is CASRLSGLNTEAFF. The CDR3 coding sequence is TGTGCCAGCAGACTCTCAGGGTTGAACACTGAAGCTTTCTTT.

The chain carries TRBV3-1 (or the pseudogene TRBV3-2) and TRBJ2-7; D uncertain. This CDR3 spans 14 amino acids. Germline CDR1 LGHDT, CDR2 YNNKEL (reference sequence). Trimming removed 1 base from V and 4 bases from J, with 11 bases in between. CDR3 sequence reads: CASSQGSRLYEQYF. The CDR3 bases are TGTGCCAGCAGCCAAGGATCCAGGCTATACGAGCAGTACTTC.

This clone was detected only a few times. The V and J genes are TRBV19 and TRBJ2-6, with 11 positions matching TRBD1. The CDR3 extends over 19 amino acids. Germline lookup yields CDR1 LNHDA and CDR2 SQIVND (reference sequence). The junction had 9 bases not matched to a gene; V was cut back by 4 bases and J by 1 base. The CDR3 region is CASSTPFGQGASGANVLTF. The CDR3 nucleotides read TGTGCCAGTAGTACCCCCTTCGGACAGGGGGCGTCTGGGGCCAACGTCCTGACTTTC.

The chain combines TRBV10-1 with TRBJ2-2; D ambiguous. V was pared by 0 bases and J by 7 bases, with 6 bases between. The CDR3 extends over 13 amino acids. The germline CDR1 and CDR2 sequences are WNHNN and SYGVQD (reference sequence). For the CDR3, the DNA is TGCGCCAGCAGTGAGTCACAGAACGGGGAGCTGTTTTTT. The encoded protein is CASSESQNGELFF.

The V gene is TRBV11-2, the J gene TRBJ2-5, with 7 positions matching TRBD2. CDR3 length: 12 residues. With V trimmed by 6 bases and J by 5 bases, 3 bases remained unmatched. Germline CDR1 reads SGHAT; CDR2 reads FQNNGV. CDR3 bases: TGTGCCAGCAGAATGGGGGGGGAGACCCAGTACTTC. It specifies CASRMGGETQYF.

The V call is TRBV5-1, the J call TRBJ1-1; TRBD1 matches 7 bases. The CDR3 is 13 amino acids. V was clipped by 0 bases and J by 11 bases; unmatched bases: 7. Germline V gene lookup returns CDR1 SGHRS and CDR2 YFSETQ. CDR3 amino acids: CASSLETGTGAFF. DNA of the CDR3: TGCGCCAGCAGCTTGGAGACAGGGACTGGGGCTTTCTTT. The full variable domain, rest sourced from reference TRBV5-1 and TRBJ1-1, is KAGVTQTPRYLIKTRGQQVTLSCSPISGHRSVSWYQQTPGQGLQFLFEYFSETQRNKGNFPGRFSGRQFSNSRSEMNVSTLELGDSALYLCASSLETGTGAFFGQGTRLTVV.

This clone was observed a few times. The J gene is TRBJ2-7, the V gene TRBV12-1; TRBD2, the table's D call, lacks a check against the DNA. TRBV12-1 is termed a pseudogene. The CDR3 length is 18 residues. CDR3: CASSFFLSTSGGTYEQYF. CDR3 sequence (DNA): TGTGCCAGCAGCTTTTTCCTATCGACTAGCGGGGGGACCTACGAGCAGTACTTC.

This chain connects TRBV19 to TRBJ1-2, with TRBD1 matching 7 bases. Per germline, CDR1 LNHDA and CDR2 SQIVND (reference sequence). V was pared by 3 bases and J by 5 bases, with 9 bases of the junction left unmatched. The CDR3 consists of 15 residues. The DNA for the CDR3 is TGTGCCAGTAGTATTTCCCTGACAGGGACGTATGGCTACACCTTC. Amino acids: CASSISLTGTYGYTF.

The chain joins TRBV15 to TRBJ2-1, with D unresolved. V gave up 6 bases and J gave up 4 bases, with 7 bases separating them. The CDR3 loop spans 12 amino acids. The germline V gene encodes CDR1 LNHNV and CDR2 YYDKDF (reference sequence). The CDR3 bases are TGTGCCACCAGTTTGGAGTACAATGAGCAGTTCTTC. Protein product: CATSLEYNEQFF.

The genes are TRBV3-1 (or the pseudogene TRBV3-2) and TRBJ1-2, with TRBD1 identical over 9 bases. Trimming cost V 3 bases and J 4 bases; bases outside gene matches: 0. Germline CDR1 is LGHDT and CDR2 is YNNKEL (reference sequence). This CDR3 region has 13 residues. CDR3 sequence: CASSQGQGYGYTF. CDR3 in DNA: TGTGCCAGCAGCCAGGGACAGGGCTATGGCTACACCTTC.

A single count supports this clone. The gene calls are TRBV24-1 and TRBJ1-4; a weak D match, TRBD1 (6 bases). Germline CDR1 reads KGHDR; CDR2 reads SFDVKD. The CDR3 totals 16 residues. V gave up 4 bases and J gave up 8 bases, with 19 bases separating them. Written as DNA, the CDR3 is TGTGCCACCAGTGACGCTACAGGGTTGAGTAGCGAAAAACTGTTTTTT. Translation gives CATSDATGLSSEKLFF.

This clone was detected once. The chain joins TRBV3-1 (or the pseudogene TRBV3-2) to TRBJ2-1; 11 positions match TRBD2. Looked up from germline, CDR1 is LGHDT and CDR2 is YNNKEL (reference sequence). After removal of 4 bases from V and 6 bases from J, the junction contained 5 bases not matched to a gene. The length of the CDR3 is 15 residues. CDR3 bases: TGTGCCAGCAGCCCTGGACTAGCGGGTTCCAATGAGCAGTTCTTC. Its translation: CASSPGLAGSNEQFF.

V gene TRBV27 combines with J gene TRBJ2-1; 10 positions agree with TRBD2. V lost 5 bases, J lost 6 bases, and 7 bases stayed unmatched. The germline V gene has CDR1 MNHEY and CDR2 SMNVEV (reference sequence). There are 15 residues in the CDR3. The CDR3 region is CASSLGLAWTNEQFF. DNA for the CDR3: TGTGCCAGCAGTCTGGGACTAGCGTGGACCAATGAGCAGTTCTTC.

J is TRBJ2-5 and V is TRBV14; TRBD1 matches 7 bases. With V trimmed by 4 bases and J by 5 bases, 10 bases remained unmatched. CDR1 and CDR2 from the germline V gene are SGHDN and FVKESK. The CDR3 length is 15 residues. CDR3 loop: CASSPRDRVRETQYF. For the CDR3, the DNA is TGTGCCAGCAGCCCCCGAGACAGGGTCCGGGAGACCCAGTACTTC.

The CDR3 DNA sequence: TGTGCCAGCAGCTTAGGTGCGGGGGCGCAAGAGACCCAGTACTTC. Its protein is CASSLGAGAQETQYF. The rearrangement joins TRBV7-3 to TRBJ2-5, with D possibly matching TRBD2 (7 bases). The CDR3 covers 15 residues. V was cut by 2 bases and J by 2 bases, with 12 bases left in between. Looked up from germline, CDR1 is SGHTA and CDR2 is FQGTGA.

This chain connects TRBV5-1 to TRBJ1-2; tentative D call: TRBD1 (5 bases). V was shortened by 6 bases and J by 4 bases, with 16 bases between the two germline ends. Looked up from germline, CDR1 is SGHRS and CDR2 is YFSETQ. The CDR3 has 14 residues. The DNA of the CDR3 is TGCGCCAGCAAGTTGACAGCTCTCAGCTATGGCTACACCTTC. It encodes CASKLTALSYGYTF. The entire variable domain, with the rest obtained from reference TRBV5-1 and TRBJ1-2, is as follows: KAGVTQTPRYLIKTRGQQVTLSCSPISGHRSVSWYQQTPGQGLQFLFEYFSETQRNKGNFPGRFSGRQFSNSRSEMNVSTLELGDSALYLCASKLTALSYGYTFGSGTRLTVV.

The chain combines TRBV19 with TRBJ2-7; 10 nucleotides match TRBD1. CDR1 and CDR2 (germline): LNHDA, SQIVND (reference sequence). The length of the CDR3 is 16 residues. V lost 3 bases to trimming and J lost 5 bases; unmatched junction nucleotides: 10. CDR3 in DNA: TGTGCCAGTAGTATGACGCCGGGACAGGGGTTCCACGAGCAGTACTTC. This codes for CASSMTPGQGFHEQYF.

This clone was seen only a few times. This chain connects TRBV11-2 to TRBJ1-2; D is possibly TRBD1 (6 bases). V dropped 5 bases and J dropped 4 bases, with 17 bases sitting between them. The CDR3 is made up of 15 amino acids. Germline CDR1 and CDR2: SGHAT and FQNNGV. The CDR3 protein is CASSPNLDRRYGYTF. Written as DNA, the CDR3 is TGTGCCAGCAGCCCAAACCTCGACAGGCGCTATGGCTACACCTTC.

The V and J genes are TRBV27 and TRBJ1-1, with 10 bases lining up with TRBD1. CDR1 and CDR2 from the germline V gene are MNHEY and SMNVEV (reference sequence). This CDR3 region has 16 residues. V trimming: 8 bases; J trimming: 1 base; junction bases outside the gene matches: 10. The CDR3 spells CASLRRTGGPNTEAFF. The CDR3 DNA reads TGTGCCAGCTTGAGGAGGACAGGGGGACCGAACACTGAAGCTTTCTTT.

J is TRBJ1-5 and V is TRBV29-1; D is perhaps TRBD1 (6 bases). The germline V gene encodes CDR1 SQVTM and CDR2 ANQGSEA. This CDR3 region has 14 residues. V was pared by 7 bases and J by 3 bases, with 16 bases between. The CDR3 DNA reads TGCAGCGCATCGGTAGGGGGTAACAATCAGCCCCAGCATTTT. Its translation: CSASVGGNNQPQHF.

The chain joins TRBV4-1 to TRBJ2-7, with TRBD1 as a possible D gene (5 bases). V lost 1 base, J lost 0 bases, and 10 bases lay in between. There are 15 residues in the CDR3. Germline assignment: CDR1 MGHRA and CDR2 YSYEKL. Here the CDR3 reads CASSQGQTSSYEQYF. The CDR3, as DNA: TGCGCCAGCAGCCAAGGACAGACCAGCTCCTACGAGCAGTACTTC.

The J gene is TRBJ2-1, the V gene TRBV7-9; D is possibly TRBD2 (5 bases). Germline assignment: CDR1 SEHNR and CDR2 FQNEAQ (reference sequence). This CDR3 is built from 16 residues. Trimming took off 5 bases at V and 0 bases at J, with 14 bases between the two ends. CDR3 in amino acids: CASSRELLSSYNEQFF. In nucleotides, the CDR3 is TGTGCCAGCAGCCGGGAACTCCTGAGCTCCTACAATGAGCAGTTCTTC.

This chain connects TRBV11-2 to TRBJ1-1; 9 positions agree with TRBD1. The CDR3 length is 15 residues. The germline V gene has CDR1 SGHAT and CDR2 FQNNGV. With 3 bases clipped from V and 1 base from J, the junction kept 3 bases outside the gene matches. CDR3 sequence (DNA): TGTGCCAGCAGCTTGGCGGACAGGGGGAACACTGAAGCTTTCTTT. This translates into CASSLADRGNTEAFF.

The chain employs TRBV11-3 and TRBJ1-4; 7 positions agree with TRBD1. The ends lost 5 bases at V and 4 bases at J; junction bases unmatched: 4. Germline values: CDR1 SGHNT, CDR2 YENEEA. This CDR3 has 14 residues. This chain's CDR3 is CASSQGQNNEKLFF. CDR3 in DNA: TGTGCCAGCAGCCAGGGACAGAATAATGAAAAACTGTTTTTT.

The chain has TRBV4-1 and TRBJ2-7; TRBD2 matches at 12 bases. The CDR3 spans 16 residues. Trimming at V came to 3 bases and at J to 2 bases, leaving 5 bases not matched to a gene. The germline gives CDR1 MGHRA, CDR2 YSYEKL. The CDR3 nucleotides are TGCGCCAGCAGCCAGTTCGGACTAGCGGGAACCTACGAGCAGTACTTC. Its protein is CASSQFGLAGTYEQYF.

This sequence joins TRBV11-2 and TRBJ2-3, with 7 bases matching TRBD2. In germline, CDR1 is SGHAT, CDR2 FQNNGV. This CDR3 has 16 amino acids. Trimming at V came to 2 bases and at J to 2 bases, leaving 7 bases not matched to a gene. DNA of the CDR3: TGTGCCAGCAGCTTATCCCCTAGCGGCAACACAGATACGCAGTATTTT. It encodes CASSLSPSGNTDTQYF.

This clone was picked up a small number of times. CDR3 nucleotide sequence: TGCGCCAGCAGCTTGGCCGGGAACGGAGAGACCCAGTACTTC. Amino acid sequence: CASSLAGNGETQYF. The chain joins TRBV5-1 to TRBJ2-5; a weak D match, TRBD2 (5 bases). The CDR3 spans 14 residues. The V and J ends lost 0 bases and 4 bases respectively, with 10 bases between them. Germline V gene data show CDR1 as SGHRS and CDR2 as YFSETQ.